Reported below is one T cell receptor beta chain. The sample carries other DNA sequences with the same CDR3. The protocol was immunoSEQ multiplex PCR, while the TCRdb copy is restricted to in-frame clones and leaves out a portion. The sample records under 700,000 clones, about four fifths being singletons. The CDR3 extends over 13 amino acids. After removal of 6 bases from V and 3 bases from J, the junction contained 2 bases not matched to a gene. Germline V gene lookup returns CDR1 MNHEY and CDR2 SMNVEV (reference sequence). This sample is drawn from a study of shared T cell receptors in the human thymus. The same data also contributed to another study, on human thymus T cells. That source adds: From resections taken during corrective heart surgery, the thymus tissue was obtained. V and J genes seemed to be used with bias in thymic and blood repertoires. Thymic repertoires overlap heavily among unrelated individuals, related research has reported.

This chain joins TRBV27 and TRBJ2-7, with 10 bases aligning to TRBD1. Material for sequencing was thymocytes. The TCR comes from a boy under two years old with a congenital heart defect. The CDR3 bases are TGTGCCAGCAGCGGGACAGGGGTCTACGAGCAGTACTTC. It is translated as CASSGTGVYEQYF.